A selection of T cell receptor beta chains follows, all from one sample in a study of blood T cells in healthy people across ages. One entry per CDR3 protein results from TCRdb running MiXCR on the 5' RACE reads. The data contain 650,000 or so distinct CDR3 sequences, approximately 52% of them singletons. Sequenced: blood. The source is a woman aged 80 or over in good health. Both conserved end residues are part of each CDR3. The D gene is left open where the match is weak. A clone size is listed for some rows: how often the clone was seen (once, few, many), or a class if it is expanded.

v_gene: TRBV7-2; abundance: NA; j_gene: TRBJ1-6; d_gene: NA; CDR3nt: TGTGCCAGCAGCTCGGACGGCTATAATTCACCCCTCCACTTT; CDR3aa: CASSSDGYNSPLHF
v_gene: TRBV5-5; abundance: NA; j_gene: TRBJ2-5; d_gene: NA; CDR3nt: TGTGCCAGCAGCCCCCAGATCCTCAATGAGCAGTACTTC; CDR3aa: CASSPQILNEQYF
v_gene: TRBV6-5; abundance: NA; j_gene: TRBJ1-2; d_gene: TRBD1; CDR3nt: TGTGCCAGCAGCCAAGACAGGGGAACCGTATATGGCTACACCTTC; CDR3aa: CASSQDRGTVYGYTF
v_gene: TRBV12-3/TRBV12-4; abundance: NA; j_gene: TRBJ2-7; d_gene: NA; CDR3nt: TGTGCCAGCAGTGATGACAGAGCTACCTACGAGCAGTACTTC; CDR3aa: CASSDDRATYEQYF
v_gene: TRBV7-2; abundance: many; j_gene: TRBJ2-5; d_gene: TRBD1; CDR3nt: TGTGCCAGCAGCCCAGGGACAGGGTTTGAGCAGTACTTC; CDR3aa: CASSPGTGFEQYF
v_gene: TRBV2; abundance: few; j_gene: TRBJ2-1; d_gene: NA; CDR3nt: TGTGCCAGCGGCGCCCAACAGAGAGTGGTTAATGAGCAGTTCTTC; CDR3aa: CASGAQQRVVNEQFF
v_gene: TRBV20-1; abundance: few; j_gene: TRBJ2-7; d_gene: NA; CDR3nt: TGCAGTGCGGGTGCCCCCCGCGGAGCGGACTTTACCTACGAGCAGTACTTC; CDR3aa: CSAGAPRGADFTYEQYF
v_gene: TRBV29-1; abundance: NA; j_gene: TRBJ1-2; d_gene: NA; CDR3nt: TGCAGCGTTGACGGGGACTACTATGGCTACACCTTC; CDR3aa: CSVDGDYYGYTF
v_gene: TRBV11-3; abundance: NA; j_gene: TRBJ2-1; d_gene: TRBD2; CDR3nt: TGTGCCAGCAGCGGTGGCGGCGGGGGATCCTACAATGAGCAGTTCTTC; CDR3aa: CASSGGGGGSYNEQFF
v_gene: TRBV29-1; abundance: NA; j_gene: TRBJ1-4; d_gene: TRBD1; CDR3nt: TGCAGCGTTGGGACAGGGGGGGATGAAAAACTGTTTTTT; CDR3aa: CSVGTGGDEKLFF
v_gene: TRBV6-5; abundance: NA; j_gene: TRBJ2-7; d_gene: NA; CDR3nt: TGTGCCCCCCGATCAGTTTTGACCTACGAGCAGTACTTC; CDR3aa: CAPRSVLTYEQYF
v_gene: TRBV20-1; abundance: NA; j_gene: TRBJ1-4; d_gene: NA; CDR3nt: TGCAGTGCTAGAGCTAGTGATGAAAAACTGTTTTTT; CDR3aa: CSARASDEKLFF
v_gene: TRBV2; abundance: few; j_gene: TRBJ1-2; d_gene: NA; CDR3nt: TGTGCCAGCAGTGTTGGGGTAACCTCTTCCTATGGCTACACCTTC; CDR3aa: CASSVGVTSSYGYTF
v_gene: TRBV7-2; abundance: many; j_gene: TRBJ1-2; d_gene: TRBD1; CDR3nt: TGTGCCAGCAGCTTAGTCGGCAGGGGGGACTATGGCTACACCTTC; CDR3aa: CASSLVGRGDYGYTF
v_gene: TRBV20-1; abundance: once; j_gene: TRBJ2-5; d_gene: TRBD2; CDR3nt: TGCAGCGCGGGGGGCCCTCAAGAGACCCAGTACTTC; CDR3aa: CSAGGPQETQYF
v_gene: TRBV30; abundance: NA; j_gene: TRBJ2-5; d_gene: TRBD1; CDR3nt: TGTGCCGGGAGAGGACAGGAGAGGGAGCAGTACTTC; CDR3aa: CAGRGQEREQYF
v_gene: TRBV3-1; abundance: NA; j_gene: TRBJ2-7; d_gene: TRBD2; CDR3nt: TGTGCCAGCAGCCAGTTGAGCGGGAGGGGAGAGGAGCAGTACTTC; CDR3aa: CASSQLSGRGEEQYF
v_gene: TRBV4-2; abundance: once; j_gene: TRBJ2-5; d_gene: TRBD1; CDR3nt: TGTGCCAGCAGGGGGACAGGGTCTCTTGGTGAGACCCAGTACTTC; CDR3aa: CASRGTGSLGETQYF
v_gene: TRBV29-1; abundance: NA; j_gene: TRBJ2-5; d_gene: NA; CDR3nt: TGCAGCGTTGGGCAGGGGAGACAGACCCAGTACTTC; CDR3aa: CSVGQGRQTQYF
v_gene: TRBV6-5; abundance: NA; j_gene: TRBJ2-1; d_gene: TRBD2; CDR3nt: TGTGCCAGCAGTTATGCTAGCGGGATCTACAATGAGCAGTTCTTC; CDR3aa: CASSYASGIYNEQFF
v_gene: TRBV3-1; abundance: many; j_gene: TRBJ2-5; d_gene: NA; CDR3nt: TGTGCCAGCAGCCAAAGTCCCAAAGAGACCCAGTACTTC; CDR3aa: CASSQSPKETQYF
v_gene: TRBV3-1; abundance: once; j_gene: TRBJ1-1; d_gene: NA; CDR3nt: TGTGCCAGCAGCTCACAATTTACTGGCCGGGGAGCTTTCTTT; CDR3aa: CASSSQFTGRGAFF
v_gene: TRBV7-8; abundance: NA; j_gene: TRBJ1-4; d_gene: NA; CDR3nt: TGTGCCAGCAGCCCACGACAGGACGCGAGTGAAAAACTGTTTTTT; CDR3aa: CASSPRQDASEKLFF
v_gene: TRBV10-3; abundance: few; j_gene: TRBJ2-2; d_gene: TRBD1; CDR3nt: TGTGCCATCACCGGAAGACAGGGCGAGGCCGGGGAGCTGTTTTTT; CDR3aa: CAITGRQGEAGELFF
v_gene: TRBV2; abundance: NA; j_gene: TRBJ1-5; d_gene: TRBD1; CDR3nt: TGTGCCAGCAGTGAACCAACAGGGGGAAGGGATTATAGCAATCAGCCCCAGCATTTT; CDR3aa: CASSEPTGGRDYSNQPQHF
v_gene: TRBV5-6; abundance: once; j_gene: TRBJ2-2; d_gene: NA; CDR3nt: TGCGCCAGCAGCTCGAAGAGCTGGGACATGGGGAGATACACCGGGGAGCTGTTTTTT; CDR3aa: CASSSKSWDMGRYTGELFF
v_gene: TRBV20-1; abundance: many; j_gene: TRBJ1-2; d_gene: NA; CDR3nt: TGCAGTGGTCCGGACGGTTCTAACTATGGCTACACCTTC; CDR3aa: CSGPDGSNYGYTF
v_gene: TRBV4-1; abundance: NA; j_gene: TRBJ2-2; d_gene: NA; CDR3nt: TGCGCCAGCAGCCAAGAGGGACGGGCCACGGAGAACACCGGGGAGCTGTTTTTT; CDR3aa: CASSQEGRATENTGELFF
v_gene: TRBV15; abundance: once; j_gene: TRBJ2-5; d_gene: NA; CDR3nt: TGTGCCACCAGCAGAGCAAGGGGGGGACAAGAGACCCAGTACTTC; CDR3aa: CATSRARGGQETQYF
v_gene: TRBV5-1; abundance: NA; j_gene: TRBJ2-7; d_gene: TRBD1; CDR3nt: TGCGCCAGCAGCTTGTCAGGGGGCCACTCCTACGAGCAGTACTTC; CDR3aa: CASSLSGGHSYEQYF
v_gene: TRBV12-5; abundance: NA; j_gene: TRBJ2-1; d_gene: TRBD2; CDR3nt: TGTGCTACCGGACTAGCGGGGGCCTTGGGATACAATGAGCAGTTCTTC; CDR3aa: CATGLAGALGYNEQFF
v_gene: TRBV7-9; abundance: many; j_gene: TRBJ2-6; d_gene: NA; CDR3nt: TGTGCCAGCAGCTCGTACCGCCTATCTGGGGCCAACGTCCTGACTTTC; CDR3aa: CASSSYRLSGANVLTF